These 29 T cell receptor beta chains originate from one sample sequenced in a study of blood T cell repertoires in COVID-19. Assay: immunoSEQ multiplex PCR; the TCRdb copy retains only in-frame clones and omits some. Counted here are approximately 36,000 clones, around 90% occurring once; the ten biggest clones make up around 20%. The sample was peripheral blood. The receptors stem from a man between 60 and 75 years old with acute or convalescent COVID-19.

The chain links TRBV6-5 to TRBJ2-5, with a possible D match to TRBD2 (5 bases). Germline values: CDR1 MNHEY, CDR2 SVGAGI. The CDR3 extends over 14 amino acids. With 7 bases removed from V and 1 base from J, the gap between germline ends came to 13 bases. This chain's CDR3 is CASKEGTGQETQYF. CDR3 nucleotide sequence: TGTGCCAGCAAAGAGGGAACGGGCCAAGAGACCCAGTACTTC.

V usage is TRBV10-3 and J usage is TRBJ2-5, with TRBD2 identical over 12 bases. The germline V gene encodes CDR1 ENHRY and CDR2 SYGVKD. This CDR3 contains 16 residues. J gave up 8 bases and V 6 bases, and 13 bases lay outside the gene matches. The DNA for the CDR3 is TGTGCCATCAGCCCCGGGACTAGCGGGCGCTTCGAAACCCAGTACTTC. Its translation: CAISPGTSGRFETQYF.

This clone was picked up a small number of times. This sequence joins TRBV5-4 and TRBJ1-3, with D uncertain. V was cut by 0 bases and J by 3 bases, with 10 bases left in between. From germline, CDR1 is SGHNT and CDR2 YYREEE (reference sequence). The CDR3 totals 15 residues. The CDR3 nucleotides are TGTGCCAGCAGCTTGGGTGGTGGCCTTGGAAACACCATATATTTT. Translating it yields CASSLGGGLGNTIYF.

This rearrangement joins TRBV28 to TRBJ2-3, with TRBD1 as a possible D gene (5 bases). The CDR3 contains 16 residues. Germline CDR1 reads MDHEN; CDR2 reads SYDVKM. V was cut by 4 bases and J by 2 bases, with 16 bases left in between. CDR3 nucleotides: TGTGCCAGCAGTTGGGCAAGCAGGGATTACACAGATACGCAGTATTTT. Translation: CASSWASRDYTDTQYF. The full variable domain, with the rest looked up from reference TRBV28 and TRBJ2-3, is DVKVTQSSRYLVKRTGEKVFLECVQDMDHENMFWYRQDPGLGLRLIYFSYDVKMKEKGDIPEGYSVSREKKERFSLILESASTNQTSMYLCASSWASRDYTDTQYFGPGTRLTVL.

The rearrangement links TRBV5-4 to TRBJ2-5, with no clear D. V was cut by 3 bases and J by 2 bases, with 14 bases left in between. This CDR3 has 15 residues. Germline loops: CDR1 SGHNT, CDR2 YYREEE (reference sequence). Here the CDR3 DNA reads TGTGCCAGCAGCTCCGAACCTATGAAACAAGAGACCCAGTACTTC. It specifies CASSSEPMKQETQYF.

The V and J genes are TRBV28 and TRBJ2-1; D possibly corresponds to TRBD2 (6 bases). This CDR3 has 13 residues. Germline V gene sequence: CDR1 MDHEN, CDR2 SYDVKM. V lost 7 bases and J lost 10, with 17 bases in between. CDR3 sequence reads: CASNGGVREEQFF. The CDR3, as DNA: TGTGCCAGCAACGGCGGGGTGAGGGAGGAGCAGTTCTTC. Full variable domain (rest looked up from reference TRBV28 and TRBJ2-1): DVKVTQSSRYLVKRTGEKVFLECVQDMDHENMFWYRQDPGLGLRLIYFSYDVKMKEKGDIPEGYSVSREKKERFSLILESASTNQTSMYLCASNGGVREEQFFGPGTRLTVL.

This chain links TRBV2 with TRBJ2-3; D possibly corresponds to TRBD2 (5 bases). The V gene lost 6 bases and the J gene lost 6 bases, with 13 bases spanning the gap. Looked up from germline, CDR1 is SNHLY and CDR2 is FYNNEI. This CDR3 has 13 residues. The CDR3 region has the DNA TGTGCCAGCAGCAGCGGAGAAAAGGATACGCAGTATTTT. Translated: CASSSGEKDTQYF.

The CDR3 DNA is TGTGCCAGCAGTGTAAAGGGACAGGGGGCATATGAGCAGTTCTTC. It is translated as CASSVKGQGAYEQFF. The V gene is TRBV25-1, the J gene TRBJ2-1; 12 nucleotides match TRBD1. In germline, CDR1 is MGHDK, CDR2 SYGVNS. The J segment lost 8 bases and the V segment lost 4 bases, leaving 6 bases of the junction unmatched. The CDR3 sequence is 15 residues long.

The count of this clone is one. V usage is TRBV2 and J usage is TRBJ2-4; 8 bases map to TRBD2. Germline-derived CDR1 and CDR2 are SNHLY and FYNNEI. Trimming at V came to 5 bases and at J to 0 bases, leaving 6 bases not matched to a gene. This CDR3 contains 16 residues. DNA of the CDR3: TGTGCCAGCAGTCTAGCGGGTCACCTAGCCAAAAACATTCAGTACTTC. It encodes CASSLAGHLAKNIQYF.

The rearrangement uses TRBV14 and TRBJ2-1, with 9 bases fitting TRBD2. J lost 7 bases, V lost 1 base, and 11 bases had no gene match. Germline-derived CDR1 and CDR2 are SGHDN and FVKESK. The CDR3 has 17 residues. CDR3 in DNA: TGTGCCAGCAGCCAAGTCCCTCCCGGACTAGCGCTAAATGAGCAGTTCTTC. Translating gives CASSQVPPGLALNEQFF.

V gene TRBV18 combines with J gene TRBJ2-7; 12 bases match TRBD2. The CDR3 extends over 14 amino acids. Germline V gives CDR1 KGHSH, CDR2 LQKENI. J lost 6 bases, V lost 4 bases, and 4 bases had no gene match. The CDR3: CASSRLAGVIEQYV. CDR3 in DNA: TGTGCCAGCTCACGACTAGCGGGAGTTATCGAGCAGTACGTC.

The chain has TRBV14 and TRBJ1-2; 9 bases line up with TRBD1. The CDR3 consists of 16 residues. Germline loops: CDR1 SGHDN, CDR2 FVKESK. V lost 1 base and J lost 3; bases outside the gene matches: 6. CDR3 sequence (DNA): TGTGCCAGCAGCCAAGCTTGGGACAGGGCCTACTATGGCTACACCTTC. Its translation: CASSQAWDRAYYGYTF.

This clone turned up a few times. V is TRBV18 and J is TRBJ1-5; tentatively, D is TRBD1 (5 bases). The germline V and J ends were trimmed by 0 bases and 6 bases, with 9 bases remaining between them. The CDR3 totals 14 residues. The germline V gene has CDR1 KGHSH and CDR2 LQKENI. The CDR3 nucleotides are TGTGCCAGCTCACCACCGGGGGGAGGTCAGCCCCAGCATTTT. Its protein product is CASSPPGGGQPQHF.

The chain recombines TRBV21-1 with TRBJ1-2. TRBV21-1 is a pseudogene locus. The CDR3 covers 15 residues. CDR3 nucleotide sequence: TGTGCCAGCAGCAATGCCCCAACGGAGAACTATGGCTACACCTTC. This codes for CASSNAPTENYGYTF.

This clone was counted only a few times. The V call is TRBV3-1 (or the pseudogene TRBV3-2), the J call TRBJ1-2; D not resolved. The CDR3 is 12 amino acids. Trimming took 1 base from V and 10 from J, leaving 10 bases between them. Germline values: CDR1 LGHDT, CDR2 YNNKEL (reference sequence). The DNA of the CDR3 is TGTGCCAGCAGCCAAGTTATCGGAGTCTACACCTTC. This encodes CASSQVIGVYTF.

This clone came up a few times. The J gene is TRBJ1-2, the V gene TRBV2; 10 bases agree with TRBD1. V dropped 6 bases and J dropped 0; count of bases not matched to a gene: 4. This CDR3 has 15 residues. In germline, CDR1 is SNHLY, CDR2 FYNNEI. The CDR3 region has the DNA TGTGCCAGCAGCGACAGGGGGCTAGCTAACTATGGCTACACCTTC. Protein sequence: CASSDRGLANYGYTF.

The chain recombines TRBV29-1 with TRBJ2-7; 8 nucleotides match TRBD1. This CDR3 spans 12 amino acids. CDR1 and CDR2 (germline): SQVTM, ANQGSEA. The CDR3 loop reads CSAGQVTYEQYF. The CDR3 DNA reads TGCAGTGCGGGACAGGTCACCTACGAGCAGTACTTC.

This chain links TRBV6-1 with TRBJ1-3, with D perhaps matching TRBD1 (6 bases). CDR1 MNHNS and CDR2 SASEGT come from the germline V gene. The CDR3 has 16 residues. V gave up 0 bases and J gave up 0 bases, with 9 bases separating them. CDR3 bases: TGTGCCAGCAGTGAAGCCTCAGGGGACTCTGGAAACACCATATATTTT. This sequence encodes CASSEASGDSGNTIYF.

For the CDR3, the DNA is TGTGCCAGCAGCCTGAAATGGGACAGTACCTACGAGCAGTACTTC. Its protein product is CASSLKWDSTYEQYF. This chain connects TRBV6-5 to TRBJ2-7; 7 nucleotides match TRBD1. This CDR3 spans 15 amino acids. The V segment lost 6 bases and the J segment 2 bases; nucleotides outside the gene matches: 10. Germline CDR1 is MNHEY and CDR2 is SVGAGI.

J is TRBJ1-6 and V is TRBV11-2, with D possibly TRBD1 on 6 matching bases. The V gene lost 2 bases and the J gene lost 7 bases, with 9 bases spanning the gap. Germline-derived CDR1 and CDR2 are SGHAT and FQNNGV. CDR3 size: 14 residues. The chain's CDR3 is CASSLPRGNSPLHF. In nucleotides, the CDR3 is TGTGCCAGCAGCTTACCCAGGGGAAATTCACCCCTCCACTTT. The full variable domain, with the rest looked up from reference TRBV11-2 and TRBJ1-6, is EAGVAQSPRYKIIEKRQSVAFWCNPISGHATLYWYQQILGQGPKLLIQFQNNGVVDDSQLPKDRFSAERLKGVDSTLKIQPAKLEDSAVYLCASSLPRGNSPLHFGNGTRLTVT.

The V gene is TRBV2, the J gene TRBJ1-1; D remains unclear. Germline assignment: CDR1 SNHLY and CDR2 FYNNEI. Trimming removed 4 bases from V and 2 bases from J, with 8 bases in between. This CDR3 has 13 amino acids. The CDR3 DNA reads TGTGCCAGCAGTGGAGGTCTAAACACTGAAGCTTTCTTT. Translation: CASSGGLNTEAFF.

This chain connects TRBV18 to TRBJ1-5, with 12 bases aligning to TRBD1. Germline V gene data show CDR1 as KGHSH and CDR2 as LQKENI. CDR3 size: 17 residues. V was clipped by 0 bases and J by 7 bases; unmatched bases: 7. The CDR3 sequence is CASSPPGQGARDQPQHF. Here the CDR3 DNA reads TGTGCCAGCTCACCACCGGGACAGGGGGCGCGGGACCAGCCCCAGCATTTT.

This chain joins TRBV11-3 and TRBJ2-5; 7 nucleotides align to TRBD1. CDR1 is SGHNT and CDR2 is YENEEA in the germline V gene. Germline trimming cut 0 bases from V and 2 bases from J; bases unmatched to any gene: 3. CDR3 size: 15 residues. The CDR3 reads CASSLEGGLQETQYF. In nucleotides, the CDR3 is TGTGCCAGCAGCTTAGAAGGGGGCCTTCAAGAGACCCAGTACTTC. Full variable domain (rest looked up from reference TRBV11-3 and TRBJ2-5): EAGVVQSPRYKIIEKKQPVAFWCNPISGHNTLYWYLQNLGQGPELLIRYENEEAVDDSQLPKDRFSAERLKGVDSTLKIQPAELGDSAVYLCASSLEGGLQETQYFGPGTRLLVL.

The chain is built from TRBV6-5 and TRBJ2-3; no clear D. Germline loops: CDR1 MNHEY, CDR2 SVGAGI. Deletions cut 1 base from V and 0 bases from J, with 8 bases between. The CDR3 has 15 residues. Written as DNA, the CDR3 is TGTGCCAGCAGTTACTTGGGCCATAGCACAGATACGCAGTATTTT. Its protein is CASSYLGHSTDTQYF.

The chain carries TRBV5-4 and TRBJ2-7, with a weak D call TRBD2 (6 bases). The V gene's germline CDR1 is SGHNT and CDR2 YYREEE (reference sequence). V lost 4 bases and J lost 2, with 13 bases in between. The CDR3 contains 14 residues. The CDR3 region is CASSPAGLPYEQYF. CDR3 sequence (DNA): TGTGCCAGCAGCCCAGCGGGCCTTCCCTACGAGCAGTACTTC.

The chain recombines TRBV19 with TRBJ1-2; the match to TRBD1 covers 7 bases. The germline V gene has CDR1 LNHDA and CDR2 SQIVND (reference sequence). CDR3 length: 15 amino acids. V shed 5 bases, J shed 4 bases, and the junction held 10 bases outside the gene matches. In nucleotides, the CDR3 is TGTGCCAGTAGTGTTCGGGACAGCCGAGTCTATGGCTACACCTTC. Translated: CASSVRDSRVYGYTF.

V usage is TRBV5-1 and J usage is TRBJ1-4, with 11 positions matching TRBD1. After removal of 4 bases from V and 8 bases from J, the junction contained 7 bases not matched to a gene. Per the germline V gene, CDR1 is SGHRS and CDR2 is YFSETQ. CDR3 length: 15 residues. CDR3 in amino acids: CASSGAGTGGEKLFF. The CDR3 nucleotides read TGCGCCAGCAGCGGAGCCGGGACAGGGGGAGAAAAACTGTTTTTT.

As DNA, the CDR3 is TGTGCCAGCATCCTTAGGGGTTCTAATGAGCAGTTCTTC. Amino acid sequence: CASILRGSNEQFF. The V and J genes are TRBV28 and TRBJ2-1; D may be TRBD1 (5 bases). CDR3 length: 13 amino acids. The germline V gene has CDR1 MDHEN and CDR2 SYDVKM. V was trimmed by 7 bases and J by 7 bases, leaving 14 bases between them.

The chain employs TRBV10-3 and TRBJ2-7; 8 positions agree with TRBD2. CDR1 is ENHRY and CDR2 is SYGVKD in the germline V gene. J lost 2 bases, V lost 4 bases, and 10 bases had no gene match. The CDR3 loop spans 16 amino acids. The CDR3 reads CAISGGRTSGTYEQYF. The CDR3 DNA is TGTGCCATCAGTGGCGGGAGAACTAGCGGAACCTACGAGCAGTACTTC.